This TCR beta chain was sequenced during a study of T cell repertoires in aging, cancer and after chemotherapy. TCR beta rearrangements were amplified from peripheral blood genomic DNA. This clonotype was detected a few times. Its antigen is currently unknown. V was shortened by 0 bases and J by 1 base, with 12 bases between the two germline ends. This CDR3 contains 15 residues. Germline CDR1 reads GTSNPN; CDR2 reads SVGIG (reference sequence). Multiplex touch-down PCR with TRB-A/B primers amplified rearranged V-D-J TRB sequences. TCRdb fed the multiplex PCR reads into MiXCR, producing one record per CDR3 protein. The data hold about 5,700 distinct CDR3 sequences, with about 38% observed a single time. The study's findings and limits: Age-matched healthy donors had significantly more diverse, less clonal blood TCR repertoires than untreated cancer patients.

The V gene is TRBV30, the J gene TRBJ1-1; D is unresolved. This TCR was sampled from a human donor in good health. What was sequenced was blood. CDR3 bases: TGTGCCTGGAGTGTAAGCGATGCGGCGAACACTGAAGCTTTCTTT. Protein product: CAWSVSDAANTEAFF.